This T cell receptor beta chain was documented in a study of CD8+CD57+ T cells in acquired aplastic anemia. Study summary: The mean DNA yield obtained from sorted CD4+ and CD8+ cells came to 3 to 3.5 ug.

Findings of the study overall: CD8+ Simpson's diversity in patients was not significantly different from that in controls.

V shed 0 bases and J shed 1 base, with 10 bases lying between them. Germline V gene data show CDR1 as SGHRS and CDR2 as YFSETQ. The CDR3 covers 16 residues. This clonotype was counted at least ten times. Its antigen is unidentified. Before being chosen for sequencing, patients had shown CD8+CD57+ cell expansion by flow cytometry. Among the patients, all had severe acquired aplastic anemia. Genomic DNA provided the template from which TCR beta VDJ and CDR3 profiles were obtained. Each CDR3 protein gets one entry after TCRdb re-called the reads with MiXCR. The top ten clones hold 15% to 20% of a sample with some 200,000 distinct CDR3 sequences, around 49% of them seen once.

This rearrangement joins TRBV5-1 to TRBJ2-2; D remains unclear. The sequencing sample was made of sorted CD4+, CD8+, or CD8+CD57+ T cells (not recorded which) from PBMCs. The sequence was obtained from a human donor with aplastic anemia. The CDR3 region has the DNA TGCGCCAGCAGCTTGGCTCGGCCTTTGAACACCGGGGAGCTGTTTTTT. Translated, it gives CASSLARPLNTGELFF.